These 15 T cell receptor beta chains originate from one sample sequenced in a study of T-cell reconstitution after alpha-beta-depleted transplantation in children. Researchers prepared the TCRbeta library using unique molecular identifiers, the study reports. TCRdb fed the PCR reads into MiXCR, producing one record per CDR3 protein. The sample records roughly 350,000 distinct CDR3 sequences, around 15% being singletons. This specimen consisted of PBMCs, mostly from graft donor cells, obtained 360 days after TCRalphabeta/CD19-depleted stem cell transplant. The receptors derive from a male patient between 2 and 10 years old who had a stem cell transplant for acute lymphoblastic leukemia, so the T cells may come from the graft donor.

The chain combines TRBV7-9 with TRBJ1-5; the D is unclear. Per germline, CDR1 SEHNR and CDR2 FQNEAQ (reference sequence). CDR3 length: 13 amino acids. V lost 6 bases and J lost 4, with 10 bases in between. This CDR3 is CASRLDRNQPQHF. CDR3 in DNA: TGTGCCAGCAGGTTGGACCGAAATCAGCCCCAGCATTTT.

This chain uses TRBV18 with TRBJ2-5; D might be TRBD1 (5 bases). This CDR3 has 14 amino acids. Trimming stripped 2 bases from V and 4 bases from J, with 11 bases between. The V gene's germline CDR1 is KGHSH and CDR2 LQKENI. Written as DNA, the CDR3 is TGTGCCAGCTCACCATTTGTGGGGCGAGAGACCCAGTACTTC. It specifies CASSPFVGRETQYF.

This clonotype was picked up a small number of times. This chain uses TRBV9 with TRBJ2-2; D not resolved. Trimming pared 4 bases from V and 0 bases from J, leaving 13 bases between. Germline V gene lookup returns CDR1 SGDLS and CDR2 YYNGEE. This CDR3 contains 16 residues. DNA for the CDR3: TGTGCCAGCAGCTCCCTTTCCGGCGCGAACACCGGGGAGCTGTTTTTT. Its protein is CASSSLSGANTGELFF.

V is TRBV19 and J is TRBJ2-7; a possible D gene is TRBD2 (7 bases). Germline assignment: CDR1 LNHDA and CDR2 SQIVND (reference sequence). The CDR3 is 15 amino acids. The V and J ends lost 7 bases and 3 bases respectively, with 19 bases between them. In DNA form, the CDR3 reads TGTGCCAGTACCCCTGGGCGGGGGCTAATCTACGAGCAGTACTTC. Protein sequence: CASTPGRGLIYEQYF.

This clonotype was detected a few times. V is TRBV7-3 and J is TRBJ2-1, with D maybe TRBD2 (6 bases). The CDR3 runs to 19 residues. V lost 1 base to trimming and J lost 0 bases, with 19 bases between them. Germline CDR1 and CDR2: SGHTA and FQGTGA. CDR3 loop: CASSLRAGFGTHSYNEQFF. The CDR3 DNA follows: TGTGCCAGCAGCTTAAGGGCGGGGTTTGGGACTCACTCCTACAATGAGCAGTTCTTC.

The chain carries TRBV29-1 and TRBJ1-4; no definite D call. Trimming removed 6 bases at V and 0 bases at J, with 8 bases between. Looked up from germline, CDR1 is SQVTM and CDR2 is ANQGSEA. The CDR3 sequence is 13 residues long. CDR3 bases: TGCAGCGTGAGGGCTGCAACTAATGAAAAACTGTTTTTT. This codes for CSVRAATNEKLFF.

There are a few counts of this clonotype. The V and J genes are TRBV3-1 and TRBJ2-3, with D perhaps matching TRBD2 (5 bases). Between the trimmed V and J ends, which lost 7 bases and 5 bases, there was a span of 19 bases. This CDR3 contains 15 residues. Germline loops: CDR1 LGHDT, CDR2 YNNKEL (reference sequence). CDR3 loop: CASTGNSERRDTQYF. The CDR3 region has the DNA TGTGCCAGCACCGGGAACTCAGAGAGGAGAGATACGCAGTATTTT.

The V gene is TRBV2, the J gene TRBJ1-6; 9 bases fit TRBD1. The CDR3 is 14 residues long. CDR1 and CDR2 (germline): SNHLY, FYNNEI. V dropped 4 bases and J dropped 8; count of bases not matched to a gene: 3. CDR3 DNA sequence: TGTGCCAGCAGTGTGGACAGGGGTTATTCACCCCTCCACTTT. Translated: CASSVDRGYSPLHF.

This clonotype was seen many times. The chain carries TRBV18 and TRBJ2-4; D perhaps matches TRBD2 (5 bases). Trimming removed 6 bases from V and 3 bases from J, with 9 bases in between. This CDR3 spans 13 amino acids. CDR1 and CDR2 (germline): KGHSH, LQKENI. CDR3 nucleotides: TGTGCCAGCTCCCGTACTAGCAAAAACATTCAGTACTTC. It codes for CASSRTSKNIQYF. Based on the CDR3 plus reference TRBV18 and TRBJ2-4, the full variable domain is NAGVMQNPRHLVRRRGQEARLRCSPMKGHSHVYWYRQLPEEGLKFMVYLQKENIIDESGMPKERFSAEFPKEGPSILRIQQVVRGDSAAYFCASSRTSKNIQYFGAGTRLSVL.

This clonotype was observed a handful of times. This chain joins TRBV7-3 and TRBJ2-5; TRBD1 is a possible D gene (5 bases). CDR3 length: 13 amino acids. Trimming cost V 5 bases and J 5 bases, with 12 bases left between them. Germline lookup yields CDR1 SGHTA and CDR2 FQGTGA. CDR3 DNA sequence: TGTGCCAGCAGCAGGGGATCTACGGAGACCCAGTACTTC. It is translated as CASSRGSTETQYF.

The CDR3 bases are TGTGCCAGCAGTTACAGGAAGGCTGAGCAGGAGACCTTC. This sequence encodes CASSYRKAEQETF. The chain combines TRBV6-6 with TRBJ1-2; D is ambiguous. The CDR3 is 13 amino acids. Germline loops: CDR1 MNHNY, CDR2 SVGAGI (reference sequence). V lost 2 bases and J lost 14, with 18 bases in between.

This clonotype was seen repeatedly, ten times or more. This chain connects TRBV27 to TRBJ2-1; D may match TRBD1 or TRBD2 (6 bases each). Trimming stripped 2 bases from V and 7 bases from J, with 18 bases between. Germline CDR1 MNHEY, CDR2 SMNVEV (reference sequence). The CDR3 is 16 residues long. The CDR3 DNA follows: TGTGCCAGCAGTTTACGAGGAGGGGGGCGGGGTAATGAGCAGTTCTTC. It yields the protein CASSLRGGGRGNEQFF.

The chain combines TRBV20-1 with TRBJ2-3, with TRBD1 matching 10 bases. This CDR3 has 13 residues. CDR1 is DFQATT, CDR2 SNEGSKA, per germline (reference sequence). Unmatched junction bases numbered 5, after V lost 5 bases and J lost 6 bases. CDR3: CSARTGGPDTQYF. The CDR3, as DNA: TGCAGTGCTCGGACAGGGGGGCCCGATACGCAGTATTTT.

The chain recombines TRBV9 with TRBJ1-5; TRBD1 aligns across 9 bases. CDR1 and CDR2 from the germline V gene are SGDLS and YYNGEE. The CDR3 contains 14 residues. V trimming: 4 bases; J trimming: 4 bases; junction bases outside the gene matches: 3. The CDR3 here is CASSSGQGNQPQHF. The CDR3 nucleotides are TGTGCCAGCAGCTCGGGACAGGGTAATCAGCCCCAGCATTTT.

This clonotype was picked up a small number of times. This chain joins TRBV4-2 and TRBJ2-2; 14 nucleotides align to TRBD2. The V gene end was trimmed by 1 base and the J gene end by 6 bases; junction bases not matched to a gene: 4. CDR1 and CDR2 (germline): LGHNA, YNFKEQ. This CDR3 is built from 17 residues. CDR3 sequence (DNA): TGTGCCAGCAGCCAAGCGACTAGCGGGAGGGCCCCCGGGGAGCTGTTTTTT. The encoded protein is CASSQATSGRAPGELFF.